The next 32 T cell receptor beta chains were all read from a single sample in a study of T-cell reconstitution after alpha-beta-depleted transplantation in children. TCRbeta library preparation incorporated unique molecular identifiers. TCRdb re-analysed the PCR reads in MiXCR, keeping a single row per CDR3 protein. Of 330,000 or so distinct CDR3 sequences listed, around a tenth are singletons. Specimen: PBMCs from the stem cell graft donor, collected from the stem cell graft. Source of these receptors: a human donor who donated a stem cell graft to a child with acute lymphoblastic leukemia.

The chain uses TRBV5-6 and TRBJ2-7; possible D gene TRBD1, 6 bases. V shed 2 bases and J shed 2 bases, with 11 bases lying between them. CDR3 length: 14 residues. The germline CDR1 and CDR2 sequences are SGHDT and YYEEEE. CDR3 nucleotide sequence: TGTGCCAGCAGCTTTTGGACAGTCCCCTACGAGCAGTACTTC. As protein: CASSFWTVPYEQYF.

This chain joins TRBV2 and TRBJ1-1; tentative D call: TRBD1 (6 bases). The CDR3 totals 14 residues. Germline CDR1 and CDR2: SNHLY and FYNNEI. The germline V and J ends were trimmed by 4 bases and 2 bases, with 11 bases remaining between them. The CDR3 nucleotides are TGTGCCAGCAGTGGGACAGTAGGTAACACTGAAGCTTTCTTT. Protein: CASSGTVGNTEAFF.

The CDR3 here is CSARAISGSGGNEQFF. CDR3 nucleotide sequence: TGCAGTGCCAGGGCCATTAGCGGGTCCGGGGGCAATGAGCAGTTCTTC. This sequence joins TRBV20-1 and TRBJ2-1; 7 bases are a match to TRBD2. V gave up 6 bases and J gave up 6 bases; unmatched junction bases: 17. CDR1 DFQATT and CDR2 SNEGSKA come from the germline V gene (reference sequence). The CDR3 covers 16 residues.

This clonotype occurred a few times. A much bigger clone sits one base away, suggesting this may be a read error. The V and J genes are TRBV20-1 and TRBJ2-6; a weak D match, TRBD1 (5 bases). This CDR3 is built from 15 residues. Per the germline V gene, CDR1 is DFQATT and CDR2 is SNEGSKA (reference sequence). CDR3 loop: CSARDRVSGANGLTF. In DNA form, the CDR3 reads TGCAGTGCTAGAGACCGGGTCTCTGGGGCCAACGGCCTGACTTTC.

This clonotype was seen more than once but under ten times. V is TRBV20-1 and J is TRBJ2-7, with D uncertain. This CDR3 region has 13 residues. The V gene lost 5 bases and the J gene lost 2 bases, with 13 bases spanning the gap. Germline values: CDR1 DFQATT, CDR2 SNEGSKA (reference sequence). CDR3 nucleotide sequence: TGCAGTGCTGAGCCTCTTAACACCTACGAGCAGTACTTC. Translated, it gives CSAEPLNTYEQYF.

A few counts support this clonotype. The chain carries TRBV5-4 and TRBJ2-7, with 7 bases aligning to TRBD2. V shed 5 bases, J shed 5 bases, and the junction held 10 bases outside the gene matches. The germline V gene has CDR1 SGHNT and CDR2 YYREEE (reference sequence). CDR3 size: 14 residues. This CDR3 is CASSRGGRGNEQYF. Written as DNA, the CDR3 is TGTGCCAGCAGTCGCGGCGGGAGAGGAAACGAGCAGTACTTC.

There are a few counts of this clonotype. The chain couples TRBV15 to TRBJ2-4; TRBD2 matches at 10 bases. Germline lookup yields CDR1 LNHNV and CDR2 YYDKDF (reference sequence). The CDR3 sequence is 17 residues long. J lost 6 bases, V lost 1 base, and 9 bases had no gene match. The CDR3 sequence is CATSRGRGASGRNIQYF. In nucleotides, the CDR3 is TGTGCCACCAGCAGAGGACGCGGCGCTAGCGGGAGAAACATTCAGTACTTC.

This clonotype was detected only a few times. The rearrangement uses TRBV7-2 and TRBJ1-1; D gene uncertain. V was cut by 2 bases and J by 0 bases, with 7 bases left in between. The CDR3 is made up of 14 amino acids. The germline gives CDR1 SGHTA, CDR2 FQGNSA. The CDR3 bases are TGTGCCAGCAGCTTAATGGCGTTGAACACTGAAGCTTTCTTT. It is translated as CASSLMALNTEAFF.

The chain is built from TRBV11-2 and TRBJ2-5, with TRBD2 identical over 7 bases. The germline CDR1 and CDR2 sequences are SGHAT and FQNNGV. The ends lost 5 bases at V and 5 bases at J; junction bases unmatched: 5. CDR3 length: 13 residues. The chain's CDR3 is CASSVGRVETQYF. CDR3 DNA: TGTGCCAGCAGCGTTGGGAGGGTGGAGACCCAGTACTTC.

V is TRBV20-1 and J is TRBJ2-7; 10 nucleotides match TRBD2. The CDR3 totals 15 residues. Germline-derived CDR1 and CDR2 are DFQATT and SNEGSKA (reference sequence). J lost 3 bases, V lost 4 bases, and 9 bases had no gene match. The CDR3 nucleotides read TGCAGTGCTAAGCGGGAGGGCGGGCGTTACTACGAGCAGTACTTC. This encodes CSAKREGGRYYEQYF.

Many counts were recorded for this clonotype. The chain recombines TRBV12-3 or TRBV12-4 with TRBJ1-2; 8 bases agree with TRBD1. Trimming cost V 2 bases and J 1 base; bases outside gene matches: 6. This CDR3 spans 16 amino acids. The chain's CDR3 is CASSLNTGGYNYGYTF. Written as DNA, the CDR3 is TGTGCCAGCAGTTTAAATACAGGGGGGTATAACTATGGCTACACCTTC.

This clonotype has ten or more counts. V is TRBV6-1 and J is TRBJ2-2; D perhaps matches TRBD2 (5 bases). Germline CDR1 is MNHNS and CDR2 is SASEGT. Between the trimmed V and J ends, which lost 6 bases and 1 base, there was a span of 9 bases. This CDR3 region has 14 residues. The CDR3 here is CASRRGMNTGELFF. The CDR3 bases are TGTGCCAGCAGGAGAGGGATGAACACCGGGGAGCTGTTTTTT.

This clonotype has just a few counts. The rearrangement uses TRBV4-1 and TRBJ2-7, with 13 positions matching TRBD2. Trimming at V came to 1 base and at J to 7 bases, leaving 4 bases not matched to a gene. The CDR3 is 15 amino acids. Germline V gives CDR1 MGHRA, CDR2 YSYEKL. DNA for the CDR3: TGCGCCAGCAGCCAAGGACTAGCGGGAGGTGAAGAGCAGTACTTC. It codes for CASSQGLAGGEEQYF.

The V and J genes are TRBV20-1 and TRBJ2-1; D may be TRBD2 (6 bases). CDR1 is DFQATT and CDR2 is SNEGSKA in the germline V gene (reference sequence). The CDR3 loop spans 15 amino acids. Between the trimmed V and J ends, which lost 2 bases and 4 bases, there was a span of 15 bases. The CDR3 reads CSARSPGLPYNEQFF. The CDR3 coding sequence is TGCAGTGCTAGATCGCCGGGACTTCCTTACAATGAGCAGTTCTTC.

The chain carries TRBV6-1 and TRBJ2-7; D perhaps matches TRBD2 (5 bases). From germline, CDR1 is MNHNS and CDR2 SASEGT. The CDR3 sequence is 16 residues long. V was cut by 6 bases and J by 4 bases, with 22 bases left in between. The CDR3 is CASSARTLIGEYEQYF. The CDR3 bases are TGTGCCAGCAGCGCGAGGACTCTTATTGGAGAGTACGAGCAGTACTTC.

The genes are TRBV25-1 and TRBJ2-5, with 9 bases that match TRBD2. Germline V gene data show CDR1 as MGHDK and CDR2 as SYGVNS. V dropped 1 base and J dropped 5; count of bases not matched to a gene: 14. The CDR3 runs to 18 residues. The CDR3 DNA reads TGTGCCAGCAGTGAATCAAGTCTGCCTGCGGGAGGGCCGGAGACCCAGTACTTC. Its translation: CASSESSLPAGGPETQYF.

The table lists this clonotype with a few counts. This chain connects TRBV7-2 to TRBJ2-7; no firm D call. Germline CDR1 is SGHTA and CDR2 is FQGNSA. The CDR3 has 11 residues. The V end was cut by 5 bases, the J end by 7 bases, with 9 bases between. The CDR3 here is CASSPGPEQYF. CDR3 sequence (DNA): TGTGCCAGCAGCCCCGGCCCGGAGCAGTACTTC.

This clonotype was picked up a small number of times. The V call is TRBV7-3, the J call TRBJ2-2; D is perhaps TRBD1 or TRBD2 (5 bases each). The CDR3 is 16 residues long. The V and J ends lost 4 bases and 0 bases respectively, with 12 bases between them. Per the germline V gene, CDR1 is SGHTA and CDR2 is FQGTGA. The CDR3 is CASSSTGTTNTGELFF. The CDR3, as DNA: TGTGCCAGCAGCTCCACCGGGACCACGAACACCGGGGAGCTGTTTTTT.

The J gene is TRBJ2-5, the V gene TRBV3-1; TRBD2 aligns across 7 bases. The CDR3 sequence is 14 residues long. Germline-derived CDR1 and CDR2 are LGHDT and YNNKEL (reference sequence). The trim removed 5 bases at V and 5 bases at J, leaving 8 bases unmatched. This CDR3 is CASSGGGDFETQYF. CDR3 coding DNA: TGTGCCAGCAGCGGGGGAGGGGATTTCGAGACCCAGTACTTC.

This clonotype was seen a few times. The rearrangement links TRBV20-1 to TRBJ2-3, with D perhaps TRBD1 or TRBD2 (5 bases each). The CDR3 is 17 amino acids. The germline CDR1 and CDR2 sequences are DFQATT and SNEGSKA (reference sequence). V shed 5 bases and J shed 4 bases, with 25 bases lying between them. The CDR3 here is CSAATPAVGEPSDTQYF. As DNA, the CDR3 is TGCAGTGCTGCCACCCCGGCGGTAGGGGAGCCTTCAGATACGCAGTATTTT.

This clonotype was seen at least ten times. This chain links TRBV7-3 with TRBJ2-1, with 11 bases lining up with TRBD2. After removal of 5 bases from V and 8 bases from J, the junction contained 5 bases not matched to a gene. Germline-derived CDR1 and CDR2 are SGHTA and FQGTGA. The CDR3 totals 14 residues. CDR3 sequence (DNA): TGTGCCAGCAGCAATAGCGGGAGGGCCGATGAGCAGTTCTTC. Amino acids: CASSNSGRADEQFF.

The chain joins TRBV29-1 to TRBJ1-5; the D is unclear. Germline assignment: CDR1 SQVTM and CDR2 ANQGSEA. CDR3 length equals 12 residues. CDR3 in DNA: TGCGGATCGGAGAGATGGGATCAGCCCCAGCATTTT. Amino acid sequence: CGSERWDQPQHF.

This clonotype was recorded a few times. V is TRBV5-6 and J is TRBJ1-2; TRBD1 might be the D (6 bases). Between the trimmed V and J ends, which lost 4 bases and 0 bases, there was a span of 10 bases. Germline V gene data show CDR1 as SGHDT and CDR2 as YYEEEE. CDR3 size: 14 residues. CDR3 nucleotides: TGTGCCAGCAGCGCGGACAGCGCTAACTATGGCTACACCTTC. Protein product: CASSADSANYGYTF.

The CDR3 DNA follows: TGTGCCAGCAGTTATTCTCTTACCGGGACAGGGACGAAAGCTTTCTTT. Protein sequence: CASSYSLTGTGTKAFF. The chain is built from TRBV6-2 or TRBV6-3 and TRBJ1-1; 9 positions match TRBD1. The ends lost 3 bases at V and 9 bases at J; junction bases unmatched: 14. The CDR3 is 16 residues long. CDR1 is MNHEY, CDR2 SVGEGT, per germline.

Worth noting for this clonotype: A much larger clonotype is one base distant, so this may be a read error. This sequence joins TRBV20-1 and TRBJ2-2; D perhaps matches TRBD1 (6 bases). This CDR3 region has 17 residues. The germline V gene has CDR1 DFQATT and CDR2 SNEGSKA (reference sequence). Here the CDR3 reads CSAMTGTPLANTGALFF. CDR3 DNA sequence: TGCAGTGCTATGACAGGCACCCCGCTGGCGAACACCGGGGCGCTGTTTTTT.

The chain employs TRBV5-1 and TRBJ2-1; D may correspond to TRBD1 or TRBD2 (5 bases each). This CDR3 comprises 16 residues. The germline V gene has CDR1 SGHRS and CDR2 YFSETQ. With 4 bases removed from V and 0 bases from J, the gap between germline ends came to 14 bases. CDR3 residues: CASSDLSGSSYNEQFF. The DNA of the CDR3 is TGCGCCAGCAGCGACCTTTCAGGGAGCTCCTACAATGAGCAGTTCTTC.

The V gene is TRBV7-6, the J gene TRBJ1-2; perhaps TRBD1 as D (5 bases). Trimming shortened V by 5 bases and J by 0 bases, and 10 bases separated the two germline ends. The CDR3 consists of 14 residues. Germline assignment: CDR1 SGHVS and CDR2 FNYEAQ. The CDR3 is CASSPGLANYGYTF. The CDR3 DNA reads TGTGCCAGCAGCCCGGGACTGGCTAACTATGGCTACACCTTC.

The chain is built from TRBV28 and TRBJ2-3; the match to TRBD1 covers 8 bases. The CDR3 is made up of 16 amino acids. From germline, CDR1 is MDHEN and CDR2 SYDVKM. With 2 bases clipped from V and 2 bases from J, the junction kept 6 bases outside the gene matches. CDR3 loop: CASSLAQGAPTDTQYF. CDR3 DNA: TGTGCCAGCAGTTTAGCGCAGGGGGCACCCACAGATACGCAGTATTTT.

This clonotype was seen more than once but under ten times. This rearrangement joins TRBV7-9 to TRBJ2-3, with 7 bases fitting TRBD2. CDR3 length: 17 residues. V shed 3 bases and J 3 bases; nucleotides not matched to a gene: 12. Germline values: CDR1 SEHNR, CDR2 FQNEAQ (reference sequence). The CDR3 reads CASSLTPRGRGTDTQYF. Here the CDR3 DNA reads TGTGCCAGCAGCTTGACGCCCCGCGGGAGAGGAACAGATACGCAGTATTTT.

CDR3 in DNA: TGTGCCAGCAGTTTGAGGGGGCCCCAGCGGACCTTCTCCTACGAGCAGTACTTC. Its protein is CASSLRGPQRTFSYEQYF. V gene TRBV27 combines with J gene TRBJ2-7; TRBD1 agrees at 7 bases. Looked up from germline, CDR1 is MNHEY and CDR2 is SMNVEV (reference sequence). The CDR3 runs to 18 residues. The J segment lost 0 bases and the V segment lost 3 bases, leaving 14 bases of the junction unmatched.

The V and J genes are TRBV5-1 and TRBJ2-1, with 11 bases matching TRBD1. With 3 bases clipped from V and 7 bases from J, the junction kept 6 bases outside the gene matches. The germline CDR1 and CDR2 sequences are SGHRS and YFSETQ. The length of the CDR3 is 15 residues. Here the CDR3 reads CASSSQGTGGNEQFF. CDR3 nucleotide sequence: TGCGCCAGCAGCTCCCAGGGGACAGGGGGGAATGAGCAGTTCTTC.

This clonotype was observed a few times. J is TRBJ2-7 and V is TRBV5-1; D may be TRBD2 (6 bases). With 4 bases removed from V and 3 bases from J, the gap between germline ends came to 11 bases. Germline V gene data show CDR1 as SGHRS and CDR2 as YFSETQ. This CDR3 is built from 13 residues. The CDR3 region is CASSEVAVYEQYF. CDR3 sequence (DNA): TGCGCCAGCAGCGAGGTAGCGGTCTACGAGCAGTACTTC.